This TCR beta chain was observed in a study of beta chain features in type 1 diabetes. Broader study findings: Over-representation of high TCR-expressing cells was a possible consequence of cDNA sequencing. Naive, central memory and Treg TCRB repertoires appeared more alike in patients than in healthy donors. Shortening that was moderate but significant affected the TCRB CDR3s of Type 1 diabetes patients in all four CD4+ subsets.

Cells sorted by CD45RO/CCR7/CD25/CD127/CD95/CD27 comprised CD4+ naive, central memory, regulatory and stem cell-like memory cells. Germline V gene data show CDR1 as MRHNA and CDR2 as SNTAGT. The germline V and J ends were trimmed by 6 bases and 0 bases, with 15 bases remaining between them. CDR3 length equals 17 residues. This clone appeared a few times. The antigen remains unidentified. The whole isolated RNA underwent reverse transcription, so sequencing captured expressed TCRB transcripts. Clones were read by immunoSEQ multiplex PCR, and TCRdb kept only the in-frame ones, dropping some. Of about 620,000 clones listed, roughly a sixth are singletons.

The source of this sequence is a man younger than 30 in good health. The sequenced sample was naive CD4+ T cells from blood. This rearrangement joins TRBV6-4 to TRBJ2-6; D remains unclear. CDR3: CASSPRSWVSGANVLTF. The CDR3 DNA follows: TGTGCCAGCAGCCCACGTAGTTGGGTCTCTGGGGCCAACGTCCTGACTTTC.